These 2 T cell receptor beta chains were all obtained from the same sample, sequenced in a study of T-cell memory formation after mild COVID-19. TCRdb passed the 5' RACE reads through MiXCR, listing each CDR3 protein once. The data show around 200,000 distinct CDR3 sequences, over 9.5% seen once. The sample consisted of PBMCs or a T cell subset sorted from them (not recorded which). These receptors were taken from a man aged 18 to 35 who had mild COVID-19 (a few samples of this study predate the infection). Cell type and time point are not known.

Ten or more counts support this clonotype. This chain links TRBV27 with TRBJ1-6; D unclear. Deletions cut 2 bases from V and 7 bases from J, with 9 bases between. The CDR3 has 14 residues. The V gene's germline CDR1 is MNHEY and CDR2 SMNVEV (reference sequence). Here the CDR3 reads CASSLLGGNSPLHF. CDR3 nucleotides: TGTGCCAGCAGTTTACTGGGCGGCAATTCACCCCTCCACTTT.

This clonotype was recorded many times. The chain has TRBV5-5 and TRBJ1-2, with a possible D match to TRBD1 (5 bases). The CDR3 is 13 residues long. V shed 0 bases and J shed 2 bases, with 5 bases lying between them. Germline V gene lookup returns CDR1 SGHKS and CDR2 YYEKEE (reference sequence). In DNA form, the CDR3 reads TGTGCCAGCAGCTTGGAGGGGAACTATGGCTACACCTTC. It translates to CASSLEGNYGYTF.